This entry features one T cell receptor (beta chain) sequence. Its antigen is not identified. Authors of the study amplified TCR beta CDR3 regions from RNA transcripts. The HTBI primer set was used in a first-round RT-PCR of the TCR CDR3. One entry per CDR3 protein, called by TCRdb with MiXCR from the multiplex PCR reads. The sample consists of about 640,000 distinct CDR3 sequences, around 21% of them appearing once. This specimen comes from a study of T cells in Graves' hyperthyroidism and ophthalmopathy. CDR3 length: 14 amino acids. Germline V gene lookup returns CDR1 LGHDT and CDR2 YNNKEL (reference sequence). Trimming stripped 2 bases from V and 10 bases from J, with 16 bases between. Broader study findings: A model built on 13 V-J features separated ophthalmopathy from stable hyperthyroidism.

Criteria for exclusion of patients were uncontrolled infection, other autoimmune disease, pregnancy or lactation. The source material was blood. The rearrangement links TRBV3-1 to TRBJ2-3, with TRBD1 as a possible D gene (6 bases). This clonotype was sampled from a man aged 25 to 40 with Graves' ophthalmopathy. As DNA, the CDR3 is TGTGCCAGCAGCCAAAAGCCGGACAGTATTGCGCAGTATTTT. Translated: CASSQKPDSIAQYF.